These 25 T cell receptor beta chains were all obtained from the same sample, sequenced in a study of beta chain features in type 1 diabetes. Their cognate antigens are unknown. The study, taken as a whole, reports: Among all four CD4+ subsets, Type 1 diabetes patients had TCRB CDR3s that were moderately but significantly shorter.

TCRB transcripts that were expressed got sequenced, as all of the isolated RNA had been reverse transcribed. Some clones are missing from TCRdb's copy, which holds only in-frame ones; the method was immunoSEQ multiplex PCR. The sample carries about 340,000 clones, around an eighth recorded once. Sequencing was carried out using naive CD4+ T cells from blood. The receptor source for this set is a woman aged 18-29 years with type 1 diabetes.

The chain combines TRBV19 with TRBJ2-5; the D gene is possibly TRBD1 (5 bases). The CDR3 has 12 residues. Germline lookup yields CDR1 LNHDA and CDR2 SQIVND (reference sequence). V shed 0 bases and J shed 7 bases, with 6 bases lying between them. The DNA of the CDR3 is TGTGCCAGTAGTATAGAGGGGCGGACCCAGTACTTC. The encoded protein is CASSIEGRTQYF.

A few counts support this clone. The chain couples TRBV2 to TRBJ2-1; no clear D. V lost 4 bases, J lost 4 bases, and 8 bases lay in between. Germline loops: CDR1 SNHLY, CDR2 FYNNEI. The CDR3 length is 13 residues. The CDR3 sequence: CASSAQVYNEQFF. The CDR3 DNA reads TGTGCCAGCAGTGCTCAGGTGTACAATGAGCAGTTCTTC.

This clone turned up a few times. This chain connects TRBV9 to TRBJ1-2; 9 nucleotides line up with TRBD1. Germline-derived CDR1 and CDR2 are SGDLS and YYNGEE. The CDR3 is 16 amino acids. J gave up 5 bases and V 6 bases, and 14 bases lay outside the gene matches. The CDR3: CASTLLASGTGYGYTF. The CDR3 DNA reads as TGTGCCAGCACGCTATTGGCCTCCGGGACAGGGTATGGCTACACCTTC.

This clone was seen a handful of times. The rearrangement joins TRBV28 to TRBJ1-5; unclear D gene. The length of the CDR3 is 14 residues. With 0 bases removed from V and 7 bases from J, the gap between germline ends came to 10 bases. Germline V gene lookup returns CDR1 MDHEN and CDR2 SYDVKM. This chain's CDR3 is CASSLWGAGQPQHF. In DNA, the CDR3 is TGTGCCAGCAGTTTATGGGGCGCGGGGCAGCCCCAGCATTTT.

V is TRBV7-9 and J is TRBJ2-1, with 8 bases identical to TRBD2. V shed 5 bases and J 0 bases; nucleotides not matched to a gene: 9. The CDR3 is made up of 17 amino acids. Germline V gene lookup returns CDR1 SEHNR and CDR2 FQNEAQ (reference sequence). CDR3 DNA sequence: TGTGCCAGCAGCCAACCCCCGGGACTAGGCTCCTACAATGAGCAGTTCTTC. Translated: CASSQPPGLGSYNEQFF.

This clone turned up a few times. The chain links TRBV7-2 to TRBJ2-3; 8 bases are shared with TRBD1. This CDR3 has 13 amino acids. Germline V gene lookup returns CDR1 SGHTA and CDR2 FQGNSA. The CDR3 sequence is CAATGGGTDTQYF. CDR3 nucleotides: TGTGCAGCAACAGGGGGAGGCACAGATACGCAGTATTTT.

The V gene is TRBV7-7, the J gene TRBJ2-5, with D tentatively TRBD2 (6 bases). The V gene's germline CDR1 is SSHAT and CDR2 FNYEAQ (reference sequence). There are 17 residues in the CDR3. V lost 5 bases and J 2 bases, leaving 21 bases between the germline ends. The DNA of the CDR3 is TGTGCCAGCAGCCCGCATGCATCAACGGGAGTACAAGAGACCCAGTACTTC. Translation gives CASSPHASTGVQETQYF.

Written as DNA, the CDR3 is TGTGCCAGCAGCGTAGGAGGGAGTTTGGGTAATGAGCAGTTCTTC. It is translated as CASSVGGSLGNEQFF. The genes are TRBV9 and TRBJ2-1; D is perhaps TRBD2 (5 bases). In germline, CDR1 is SGDLS, CDR2 YYNGEE. This CDR3 comprises 15 residues. The V end was cut by 0 bases, the J end by 7 bases, with 14 bases between.

The chain has TRBV19 and TRBJ2-3; 9 nucleotides match TRBD2. From germline, CDR1 is LNHDA and CDR2 SQIVND (reference sequence). The CDR3 has 13 residues. J gave up 8 bases and V 3 bases, and 3 bases lay outside the gene matches. CDR3 region: CASSMTSGGTQYF. The DNA of the CDR3 is TGTGCCAGTAGTATGACTAGCGGTGGTACGCAGTATTTT.

The J gene is TRBJ2-2, the V gene TRBV14; D not certain. The ends were cut back, 2 bases at V and 2 bases at J, with 12 bases in the middle. CDR1 is SGHDN, CDR2 FVKESK, per germline. The CDR3 runs to 16 residues. The CDR3 here is CASSQRAQLNTGELFF. DNA of the CDR3: TGTGCCAGCAGCCAAAGAGCACAGCTTAACACCGGGGAGCTGTTTTTT.

This clone has more than one count but fewer than ten. The chain is built from TRBV5-1 and TRBJ2-1, with D uncertain. V lost 2 bases and J lost 4, with 10 bases in between. The V gene's germline CDR1 is SGHRS and CDR2 YFSETQ. This CDR3 comprises 14 residues. Here the CDR3 DNA reads TGCGCCAGCAGCTTTAGCCCCGATTACAATGAGCAGTTCTTC. Its translation is CASSFSPDYNEQFF. The complete variable domain, with remaining parts taken from reference TRBV5-1 and TRBJ2-1, reads KAGVTQTPRYLIKTRGQQVTLSCSPISGHRSVSWYQQTPGQGLQFLFEYFSETQRNKGNFPGRFSGRQFSNSRSEMNVSTLELGDSALYLCASSFSPDYNEQFFGPGTRLTVL.

This clone has a handful of counts. The chain employs TRBV6-5 and TRBJ1-5; 7 bases fit TRBD1. V shed 6 bases, J shed 3 bases, and the junction held 8 bases outside the gene matches. This CDR3 is 15 amino acids long. CDR1 MNHEY and CDR2 SVGAGI come from the germline V gene. This CDR3 is CASRPTGATNQPQHF. DNA of the CDR3: TGTGCCAGCAGACCCACAGGGGCCACCAATCAGCCCCAGCATTTT.

This clone was recorded a few times. J is TRBJ2-7 and V is TRBV7-2, with a possible D match to TRBD2 (6 bases). Trimming took off 5 bases at V and 3 bases at J, with 17 bases between the two ends. CDR3 size: 15 residues. The V gene's germline CDR1 is SGHTA and CDR2 FQGNSA. The CDR3, as DNA: TGTGCCAGCAGCCTATCGGGCGGGAACCGCTACGAGCAGTACTTC. It codes for CASSLSGGNRYEQYF.

This clone came up a few times. Within the sample, other DNA sequences also encode this same CDR3. The CDR3 region is CASSLSRNTEAFF. Here the CDR3 DNA reads TGTGCCAGCAGTTTATCCAGGAACACTGAAGCTTTCTTT. The rearrangement links TRBV27 to TRBJ1-1; D unclear. CDR3 size: 13 residues. V shed 0 bases and J shed 1 base, with 3 bases lying between them. The germline gives CDR1 MNHEY, CDR2 SMNVEV (reference sequence).

This clone occurred a few times. This chain connects TRBV18 to TRBJ2-2; 8 bases agree with TRBD2. CDR1 is KGHSH and CDR2 is LQKENI in the germline V gene. The V segment lost 3 bases and the J segment 6 bases; nucleotides outside the gene matches: 12. The CDR3 is 17 residues long. The CDR3: CASSPPVLAGLSGELFF. The CDR3 coding sequence is TGTGCCAGCTCACCCCCCGTGTTAGCGGGACTATCCGGGGAGCTGTTTTTT.

The V gene is TRBV21-1, the J gene TRBJ2-7; TRBD2 reflects the table's D call only, with no check against the DNA. TRBV21-1 is described as a pseudogene. The CDR3 spans 15 residues. The CDR3 coding sequence is TGTGCCAGCAGCCAGAATCGACTAGCGGGTTACGAGCAGTACGTC. It translates to CASSQNRLAGYEQYV.

This clone was counted only a few times. The chain uses TRBV13 and TRBJ1-2; the D gene is possibly TRBD1 (6 bases). This CDR3 is 13 amino acids long. The V gene lost 4 bases and the J gene lost 4 bases, with 10 bases spanning the gap. Germline V gene data show CDR1 as PRHDT and CDR2 as FYEKMQ (reference sequence). The chain's CDR3 is CASSSDRTYGYTF. As DNA, the CDR3 is TGTGCCAGCAGCTCGGACAGAACCTATGGCTACACCTTC.

This rearrangement joins TRBV4-2 to TRBJ2-7, with TRBD1 matching over 9 bases. Germline V CDR1 and CDR2: LGHNA, YNFKEQ. This CDR3 comprises 17 residues. Unmatched junction bases numbered 14, after V lost 3 bases and J lost 5 bases. CDR3: CASSHGTLRDRAHEQYF. CDR3 bases: TGTGCCAGCAGCCACGGGACTCTCCGGGACAGGGCCCACGAGCAGTACTTC.

This clone was counted a few times. This CDR3 reads CASGLVSGALAETQYF. As DNA, the CDR3 is TGTGCTAGTGGTTTGGTATCGGGAGCCCTAGCAGAGACCCAGTACTTC. This chain connects TRBV12-5 to TRBJ2-5; perhaps TRBD2 as D (6 bases). Germline V gene sequence: CDR1 LGHNT, CDR2 FRNRAP. Trimming shortened V by 0 bases and J by 4 bases, and 15 bases separated the two germline ends. This CDR3 contains 16 residues.

This clone was observed a few times. The rearrangement joins TRBV2 to TRBJ1-5; D is unclear. This CDR3 comprises 14 residues. CDR1 and CDR2 (germline): SNHLY, FYNNEI. With 3 bases removed from V and 5 bases from J, the gap between germline ends came to 11 bases. This chain's CDR3 is CASSDSQAYQPQHF. For the CDR3, the DNA is TGTGCCAGCAGTGACAGCCAGGCCTATCAGCCCCAGCATTTT.

CDR3 region: CASSLGTGRFTDTQYF. CDR3 bases: TGTGCCAGCAGCCTAGGGACAGGGAGGTTCACAGATACGCAGTATTTT. The rearrangement joins TRBV5-4 to TRBJ2-3; 9 bases align to TRBD1. V lost 4 bases, J lost 2 bases, and 8 bases stayed unmatched. CDR1 SGHNT and CDR2 YYREEE come from the germline V gene (reference sequence). The CDR3 loop spans 16 amino acids.

The gene calls are TRBV5-4 and TRBJ2-3; the D is unclear. The CDR3 covers 12 residues. V lost 4 bases and J lost 11, with 14 bases in between. The germline CDR1 and CDR2 sequences are SGHNT and YYREEE (reference sequence). The CDR3 spells CASSVPESLQYF. DNA for the CDR3: TGTGCCAGCAGCGTCCCCGAGTCGCTGCAGTATTTT.

V and J are TRBV5-1 and TRBJ1-4; D is uncertain. The CDR3 runs to 15 residues. Germline assignment: CDR1 SGHRS and CDR2 YFSETQ. V was pared by 0 bases and J by 0 bases, with 6 bases between. CDR3 in DNA: TGCGCCAGCAGCTTGGTTGGAGCAACTAATGAAAAACTGTTTTTT. This translates into CASSLVGATNEKLFF. Full variable domain (outside the CDR3, taken from reference TRBV5-1 and TRBJ1-4): KAGVTQTPRYLIKTRGQQVTLSCSPISGHRSVSWYQQTPGQGLQFLFEYFSETQRNKGNFPGRFSGRQFSNSRSEMNVSTLELGDSALYLCASSLVGATNEKLFFGSGTQLSVL.

The chain carries TRBV25-1 and TRBJ2-1; TRBD2 matches 11 bases. Germline CDR1 is MGHDK and CDR2 is SYGVNS. The CDR3 consists of 14 residues. The trim removed 8 bases at V and 6 bases at J, leaving 6 bases unmatched. The CDR3 loop reads CASQGTSGTNEQFF. Here the CDR3 DNA reads TGTGCCAGCCAAGGGACTAGCGGAACCAATGAGCAGTTCTTC.

The genes are TRBV27 and TRBJ2-1; 10 bases agree with TRBD2. J was trimmed by 5 bases and V by 6 bases; bases with no gene match: 10. The germline CDR1 and CDR2 sequences are MNHEY and SMNVEV (reference sequence). The CDR3 is 16 amino acids. As DNA, the CDR3 is TGTGCCAGCAGCCTAAGGGGGACTAGCGCGGACAATGAGCAGTTCTTC. It encodes CASSLRGTSADNEQFF.